Listed below are T cell receptor beta chains from one sample, sequenced in a study of technical replicates of blood from several donors. The method was immunoSEQ multiplex PCR; TCRdb's version includes in-frame clones alone and lacks a portion of them. The sample yields 75,000 to 90,000 clones, roughly 96% seen once. Input material: T cells isolated from PBMCs. Source of these receptors: a human donor in good health. Both conserved end residues are trimmed from each CDR3. Each record gives: J gene, V gene, CDR3 length, CDR3 protein.

J: TRBJ1-2; V: TRBV2; length: 12; CDR3: ASSRDPTDYGYT
J: TRBJ1-2; V: TRBV2; length: 12; CDR3: ASSEEGQGKGYT
J: TRBJ2-7; V: TRBV28; length: 14; CDR3: ASSSRGLAGAAEQY
J: TRBJ2-7; V: TRBV7-6; length: 11; CDR3: ASSPNRGQEQY
J: TRBJ1-2; V: TRBV5-1; length: 14; CDR3: ASSFTIETPNYGYT
J: TRBJ2-7; V: TRBV30; length: 10; CDR3: AWSPQVYEQY
J: TRBJ2-1; V: TRBV5-4; length: 11; CDR3: ASSYTFIDEQF
J: TRBJ2-1; V: TRBV7-2; length: 11; CDR3: ASSLDRVNEQF
J: TRBJ2-7; V: TRBV9; length: 13; CDR3: ASSGYRGSSYEQY
J: TRBJ2-7; V: TRBV13; length: 12; CDR3: ASSFQRDTEEQY
J: TRBJ1-5; V: TRBV2; length: 12; CDR3: ASSVGRFNQPQH
J: TRBJ2-1; V: TRBV19; length: 11; CDR3: ASTAGGYNEQF
J: TRBJ2-1; V: TRBV9; length: 13; CDR3: ASSASGSSYNEQF
J: TRBJ1-5; V: TRBV4-2; length: 18; CDR3: ASSQDHRRLGQVRDQPQH
J: TRBJ2-3; V: TRBV6-5; length: 12; CDR3: ASSWTGNADTQY
J: TRBJ2-1; V: TRBV13; length: 14; CDR3: ASSPDGTSIYNEQF
J: TRBJ1-1; V: TRBV6-9; length: 15; CDR3: ASSPRLVKGVNTEAF
J: TRBJ1-2; V: TRBV18; length: 12; CDR3: ASSPQGQGDGYT
J: TRBJ2-2; V: TRBV21-1; length: 16; CDR3: ASRGGLAQHRDTGELF
J: TRBJ2-1; V: TRBV4-3; length: 14; CDR3: ASSRYGTSGRNEQF
J: TRBJ2-7; V: TRBV2; length: 10; CDR3: ASSRDFNEQY
J: TRBJ2-7; V: TRBV10-3; length: 14; CDR3: AISESTLAGANEQY
J: TRBJ2-7; V: TRBV2; length: 14; CDR3: ASRSPGQGQGLEQY
J: TRBJ1-1; V: TRBV6-5; length: 13; CDR3: ASSYSLGMNTEAF
J: TRBJ2-7; V: TRBV25-1; length: 12; CDR3: ASSDHGRGYEQY
J: TRBJ2-3; V: TRBV6-4; length: 13; CDR3: ASSDSSGTTDTQY
J: TRBJ2-7; V: TRBV27; length: 13; CDR3: ASSLSGTGGYEQY
J: TRBJ2-2; V: TRBV6-4; length: 12; CDR3: ASRLSHDTGELF
J: TRBJ1-3; V: TRBV28; length: 13; CDR3: ASSLDSPSGNTIY
J: TRBJ2-3; V: TRBV9; length: 13; CDR3: ASSILAGGTDTQY
J: TRBJ2-3; V: TRBV7-9; length: 14; CDR3: ASSLALTGITDTQY
J: TRBJ2-2; V: TRBV7-3; length: 15; CDR3: ASRPGTSGSNTGELF
J: TRBJ2-5; V: TRBV2; length: 10; CDR3: ASRMLGETQY
J: TRBJ2-7; V: TRBV5-1; length: 14; CDR3: ASSSNRLAGGYEQY
J: TRBJ2-2; V: TRBV5-1; length: 13; CDR3: ASSLGDRDTGELF
J: TRBJ2-7; V: TRBV5-4; length: 11; CDR3: ASTTTGMSEQY
J: TRBJ2-2; V: TRBV4-2; length: 18; CDR3: ASSQSMNTFASGPTGELF
J: TRBJ2-7; V: TRBV7-8; length: 13; CDR3: ASSLAGTSVYEQY
J: TRBJ2-2; V: TRBV9; length: 15; CDR3: ASSVASGTGDAGELF
J: TRBJ2-7; V: TRBV7-9; length: 10; CDR3: ASSPTGYEQY
J: TRBJ2-3; V: TRBV20-1; length: 8; CDR3: SASKDTQY
J: TRBJ1-5; V: TRBV19; length: 12; CDR3: ASSIRGGYQPQH
J: TRBJ1-2; V: TRBV19; length: 13; CDR3: ASSIAGQSGYGYT
J: TRBJ1-5; V: TRBV7-2; length: 10; CDR3: ASSFQVQPQH
J: TRBJ2-7; V: TRBV25-1; length: 11; CDR3: ASSAYRVGEQY
J: TRBJ2-7; V: TRBV9; length: 14; CDR3: ASSVEAAGGNYEQY
J: TRBJ1-1; V: TRBV2; length: 12; CDR3: ASGGQASSGRAF
J: TRBJ2-1; V: TRBV12-5; length: 14; CDR3: ASGLVFGLAGSEQF
J: TRBJ2-2; V: TRBV9; length: 12; CDR3: ASSVAGGDGELF
J: TRBJ2-2; V: TRBV2; length: 16; CDR3: ASSRSLRDRGYTGELF
J: TRBJ2-5; V: TRBV6-5; length: 13; CDR3: ASSYSYASGETQY
J: TRBJ1-1; V: TRBV11-3; length: 11; CDR3: ASSLGGNTEAF
J: TRBJ2-7; V: TRBV27; length: 12; CDR3: ASSPYQDRDEQY
J: TRBJ2-7; V: TRBV6-5; length: 14; CDR3: ASSYSLAGGSYEQY